This T cell receptor (delta chain) was obtained from a study of gamma-delta T cells after stem cell transplantation. TCRdb called clones from the RT-PCR reads again using CATT. The data show about 1,300 delta-chain clones, around a sixth seen once. After removal of 3 bases from V and 0 bases from J, the junction contained 14 bases not matched to a gene. This CDR3 has 19 amino acids. Germline CDR1 GEAIGNYY, CDR2 EKD. The chain links TRDV2 to TRDJ1; 11 bases fit TRDD3. This TCR came from a human donor. It is not recorded whose cells these are; they may come from a transplant donor. The sample consisted of gamma-delta T cells. The CDR3 region is CACDQVVGDTPTHTDKLIF. The CDR3 bases are TGTGCCTGTGACCAGGTGGTGGGGGATACGCCTACCCACACCGATAAACTCATCTTT.